The entry below describes one T cell receptor beta chain. The data were taken from a study of blood T cell repertoires in COVID-19. Overall study: The analysed material was cDNA or gDNA that came from T cells, B-cell-depleted T cells, or PBMCs.

The Seattle patients joined while their infection was active and were tracked longitudinally afterward. Repertoires were generated with immunoSEQ multiplex PCR, while TCRdb's copy carries only in-frame clones and drops some. Of about 170,000 clones in the sample, approximately 87% were seen once. V shed 8 bases and J shed 5 bases, with 6 bases lying between them. CDR1 is MDHEN and CDR2 is SYDVKM in the germline V gene. CDR3 size: 10 residues. Input material: peripheral blood. The chain couples TRBV28 to TRBJ1-1; D remains ambiguous. The sequence came from a woman in her sixties or seventies with COVID-19, enrolled during active disease. CDR3 amino acids: CASVRTEAFF. CDR3 sequence (DNA): TGTGCCAGCGTACGGACTGAAGCTTTCTTT.